Presented here are 31 T cell receptor beta chains from one specimen sequenced in a study of blood T cells in healthy people across ages (dated by TCRdb to between 2014 and 2017). Preparation of the library involved 5' RACE. Sequenced using an Illumina HiSeq 2500. A second PCR of about 6 to 12 cycles was performed with a sample-barcoded 5' primer and a J-beta primer mix. TCRdb ran its own pipeline on the public reads, namely fastp trimming at Q25 and MiXCR clone calling, and kept in-frame beta chains. CDR3 protein duplicates are merged, each entry listing the most common genes and DNA. Counted in this sample were 650,000 to 1,000,000 distinct CDR3 sequences; under 40% of them appeared once. The ten largest clonotypes hold 10% to 15% of the sample. The specimen was blood. The receptors shown here come from a man aged 18 to 29 in good health.

This clonotype has ten or more counts. The rearrangement joins TRBV9 to TRBJ2-3, with TRBD2 identical over 10 bases. Germline CDR1 is SGDLS and CDR2 is YYNGEE. The length of the CDR3 is 16 residues. V lost 4 bases to trimming and J lost 0 bases; unmatched junction nucleotides: 5. The CDR3 spells CASSTWTSGSTDTQYF. The CDR3 DNA reads TGTGCCAGCAGCACATGGACTAGCGGAAGCACAGATACGCAGTATTTT.

The rearrangement joins TRBV5-5 to TRBJ2-5; 11 positions agree with TRBD1. The J call is doubtful: the DNA matches TRBJ2-7 better. The CDR3 is made up of 15 amino acids. Germline V gene lookup returns CDR1 SGHKS and CDR2 YYEKEE (reference sequence). The chain's CDR3 is CASSYPPGQGDEQYF. The CDR3 nucleotides read TGTGCCAGCAGCTATCCGCCGGGACAGGGGGACGAGCAGTACTTC.

V gene TRBV6-5 combines with J gene TRBJ2-5, with 8 positions matching TRBD1. Losses at the gene ends were 8 bases for V and 4 bases for J; bases not matched to a gene: 9. Germline CDR1 is MNHEY and CDR2 is SVGAGI. CDR3 length: 14 amino acids. CDR3 coding DNA: TGTGCCAGCGCCCCGGACAGGGATCGAGAGACCCAGTACTTC. Translated, it gives CASAPDRDRETQYF.

The chain couples TRBV3-1 to TRBJ2-7; D might be TRBD1 (6 bases). CDR1 and CDR2 (germline): LGHDT, YNNKEL (reference sequence). The V gene lost 4 bases and the J gene lost 0 bases, with 10 bases spanning the gap. This CDR3 contains 14 residues. The chain's CDR3 is CASSRDRFSYEQYF. In DNA, the CDR3 is TGTGCCAGCAGCCGCGACAGGTTCTCCTACGAGCAGTACTTC.

The chain employs TRBV18 and TRBJ2-1; D remains ambiguous. Trimming took off 0 bases at V and 13 bases at J, with 16 bases between the two ends. This CDR3 region has 14 residues. Germline assignment: CDR1 KGHSH and CDR2 LQKENI. CDR3 nucleotides: TGTGCCAGCTCACCACCTCGACCACAAAATAACCAGTTCTTC. Amino acids: CASSPPRPQNNQFF.

This chain connects TRBV29-1 to TRBJ1-2; TRBD1 is a possible D gene (6 bases). This CDR3 spans 13 amino acids. V shed 3 bases and J shed 4 bases, with 12 bases lying between them. The germline V gene has CDR1 SQVTM and CDR2 ANQGSEA. For the CDR3, the DNA is TGCAGCGTTGACAGGGGACTTGGCTATGGCTACACCTTC. Translation: CSVDRGLGYGYTF.

The chain links TRBV2 to TRBJ2-1; 8 bases line up with TRBD1. The CDR3 is 13 amino acids. Germline CDR1 reads SNHLY; CDR2 reads FYNNEI. V was pared by 2 bases and J by 14 bases, with 8 bases of the junction left unmatched. Here the CDR3 DNA reads TGTGCCAGCAGTGAACCGCCCGGACAGGGTAAGTTCTTC. Translated, it gives CASSEPPGQGKFF.

V gene TRBV4-1 combines with J gene TRBJ2-5, with D maybe TRBD1 (6 bases). CDR1 and CDR2 (germline): MGHRA, YSYEKL. Deletions cut 0 bases from V and 5 bases from J, with 16 bases between. This CDR3 comprises 16 residues. CDR3: CASSQDDGDRGETQYF. The DNA of the CDR3 is TGCGCCAGCAGCCAAGACGACGGGGATAGGGGGGAGACCCAGTACTTC.

The CDR3 loop is CASSLIGEGQPQHF. The CDR3 DNA reads as TGTGCCAGCAGTTTAATAGGGGAGGGCCAGCCCCAGCATTTT. The chain is built from TRBV27 and TRBJ1-5; a possible D gene is TRBD1 (5 bases). The germline V gene encodes CDR1 MNHEY and CDR2 SMNVEV (reference sequence). This CDR3 has 14 residues. Trimming left V 2 bases short and J 7 bases short, with 12 bases between.

This clonotype occurred a few times. V gene TRBV14 combines with J gene TRBJ2-5; 12 bases agree with TRBD2. This CDR3 region has 16 residues. Germline CDR1 reads SGHDN; CDR2 reads FVKESK. V was clipped by 4 bases and J by 7 bases; unmatched bases: 10. The DNA for the CDR3 is TGTGCCAGCAGCCCCGCGACTAGCGGGAGAAAGGGGACCCAGTACTTC. Its protein is CASSPATSGRKGTQYF. Filled out from reference TRBV14 and TRBJ2-5, the complete variable domain reads EAGVTQFPSHSVIEKGQTVTLRCDPISGHDNLYWYRRVMGKEIKFLLHFVKESKQDESGMPNNRFLAERTGGTYSTLKVQPAELEDSGVYFCASSPATSGRKGTQYFGPGTRLLVL.

This clonotype was observed a handful of times. It may be a read error: a sequence one base away is much more abundant. The genes are TRBV7-9 and TRBJ2-5; D not certain. TRBJ2-1 explains the end of the DNA better; the J call may be wrong. The CDR3 is made up of 15 amino acids. Germline values: CDR1 SEHNR, CDR2 FQNEAQ (reference sequence). CDR3 region: CASSSPGQPTETQFF. DNA of the CDR3: TGTGCCAGCAGCTCCCCCGGCCAGCCAACAGAGACCCAGTTCTTC.

This clonotype came up a few times. V is TRBV28 and J is TRBJ2-7, with 8 bases lining up with TRBD1. This CDR3 comprises 18 residues. J was trimmed by 4 bases and V by 2 bases; bases with no gene match: 16. Germline CDR1 reads MDHEN; CDR2 reads SYDVKM. This chain's CDR3 is CASSLVRASRQGLYEQYF. The CDR3 DNA reads TGTGCCAGCAGTTTAGTCCGAGCATCACGACAGGGGTTGTACGAGCAGTACTTC.

This clonotype was detected many times. The chain carries TRBV9 and TRBJ2-5, with D maybe TRBD2 (6 bases). The germline V and J ends were trimmed by 1 base and 0 bases, with 16 bases remaining between them. The CDR3 contains 17 residues. Germline V gives CDR1 SGDLS, CDR2 YYNGEE. The CDR3 loop is CASSVSDGGRNQETQYF. The CDR3 DNA reads TGTGCCAGCAGCGTAAGCGACGGGGGACGGAACCAAGAGACCCAGTACTTC. Complete variable domain (other parts from reference TRBV9 and TRBJ2-5): DSGVTQTPKHLITATGQRVTLRCSPRSGDLSVYWYQQSLDQGLQFLIQYYNGEERAKGNILERFSAQQFPDLHSELNLSSLELGDSALYFCASSVSDGGRNQETQYFGPGTRLLVL.

Details on this clonotype: A much larger clone is a single base away; this may be a read error. The chain carries TRBV7-2 and TRBJ1-2, with D perhaps matching TRBD1 (6 bases). Germline assignment: CDR1 SGHTA and CDR2 FQGNSA. The CDR3 length is 14 residues. V was cut by 5 bases and J by 2 bases, with 12 bases left in between. As DNA, the CDR3 is TGTGCCAGCAGCCGCGCGGACAGCAACTATGGCTACACCTTC. Its translation: CASSRADSNYGYTF.

The chain carries TRBV6-2 or TRBV6-3 and TRBJ1-5, with 9 bases fitting TRBD1. The germline V gene has CDR1 MNHEY and CDR2 SVGEGT. Trimming cost V 3 bases and J 2 bases; bases outside gene matches: 14. This CDR3 is 19 amino acids long. CDR3 in amino acids: CASSYQHGQGRGGNQPQHF. CDR3 in DNA: TGTGCCAGCAGTTATCAACACGGACAGGGGCGCGGGGGCAATCAGCCCCAGCATTTT.

This clonotype was detected ten times or more. This sequence joins TRBV29-1 and TRBJ2-6; tentative D call: TRBD1 (6 bases). Trimming cost V 5 bases and J 12 bases, with 11 bases left between them. This CDR3 has 11 amino acids. CDR1 is SQVTM, CDR2 ANQGSEA, per germline. The CDR3: CSVLQGGVLTF. The CDR3 nucleotides read TGCAGCGTTCTACAGGGTGGCGTCCTGACTTTC.

This clonotype showed up just a few times. The chain uses TRBV25-1 and TRBJ2-3; D is uncertain. Germline CDR1 and CDR2: MGHDK and SYGVNS. V was trimmed by 10 bases and J by 6 bases, leaving 17 bases between them. The CDR3 length is 13 residues. CDR3 amino acids: CATADLVGDTQYF. DNA of the CDR3: TGTGCCACTGCCGATCTGGTCGGGGATACGCAGTATTTT.

The chain uses TRBV12-3 or TRBV12-4 and TRBJ1-4; D unclear. This CDR3 comprises 14 residues. Trimming removed 3 bases from V and 5 bases from J, with 10 bases in between. CDR3: CASSFASGNEKLFF. Here the CDR3 DNA reads TGTGCCAGCAGTTTTGCGTCGGGGAATGAAAAACTGTTTTTT.

This clonotype was detected a few times. The V and J genes are TRBV12-3 or TRBV12-4 and TRBJ1-5, with unresolved D. Trimming stripped 0 bases from V and 3 bases from J, with 6 bases between. CDR3 length: 14 residues. CDR3 DNA: TGTGCCAGCAGTTTAGCAGGTCCCAATCAGCCCCAGCATTTT. Its protein is CASSLAGPNQPQHF.

There are many counts of this clonotype. The V call is TRBV5-1, the J call TRBJ2-1; possibly TRBD1 or TRBD2 for D (7 bases each). Between the trimmed V and J ends, which lost 4 bases and 0 bases, there was a span of 20 bases. Looked up from germline, CDR1 is SGHRS and CDR2 is YFSETQ. The CDR3 is made up of 18 amino acids. CDR3 nucleotide sequence: TGCGCCAGCAGCGGGGGGGACAGTCCCTATAGCTCCTACAATGAGCAGTTCTTC. Amino acid sequence: CASSGGDSPYSSYNEQFF. The full variable domain, its missing parts supplied by reference TRBV5-1 and TRBJ2-1, is KAGVTQTPRYLIKTRGQQVTLSCSPISGHRSVSWYQQTPGQGLQFLFEYFSETQRNKGNFPGRFSGRQFSNSRSEMNVSTLELGDSALYLCASSGGDSPYSSYNEQFFGPGTRLTVL.

This clonotype was seen more than once but under ten times. The chain is built from TRBV28 and TRBJ1-1; D is possibly TRBD1 (6 bases). The germline CDR1 and CDR2 sequences are MDHEN and SYDVKM. The CDR3 is 14 amino acids. V lost 4 bases, J lost 0 bases, and 9 bases lay in between. The CDR3: CASSSPGVNTEAFF. The CDR3 DNA is TGTGCCAGCAGTTCCCCAGGGGTGAACACTGAAGCTTTCTTT.

The table lists this clonotype with a few counts. The CDR3 is CASSASGGGENSPLHF. CDR3 in DNA: TGCGCCAGCAGCGCCTCAGGGGGCGGCGAAAATTCACCCCTCCACTTT. The rearrangement links TRBV5-1 to TRBJ1-6; 8 positions agree with TRBD1. With V trimmed by 4 bases and J by 7 bases, 10 bases remained unmatched. Germline V gene lookup returns CDR1 SGHRS and CDR2 YFSETQ. The CDR3 covers 16 residues.

This clonotype has a handful of counts. The chain is built from TRBV4-1 and TRBJ2-2, with D tentatively TRBD2 (5 bases). Germline V gene data show CDR1 as MGHRA and CDR2 as YSYEKL. Trimming stripped 6 bases from V and 3 bases from J, with 11 bases between. This CDR3 has 14 amino acids. CDR3 nucleotides: TGCGCCAGCAGGAACAAGAGGGACACCGGGGAGCTGTTTTTT. As protein: CASRNKRDTGELFF.

Comment on this clonotype: At one end, the junction sequence differs from germline, possibly due to a read error. CDR3 loop: CASSPRTPSTRPDAQYF. The CDR3 coding sequence is TGTGCCAGTAGTCCCCGCACCCCTTCAACAAGGCCAGATGCGCAGTATTTT. V usage is TRBV28 and J usage is TRBJ2-3; D call uncertain. Germline CDR1 is MDHEN and CDR2 is SYDVKM. The CDR3 contains 17 residues. Filled out from reference TRBV28 and TRBJ2-3, the complete variable domain reads DVKVTQSSRYLVKRTGEKVFLECVQDMDHENMFWYRQDPGLGLRLIYFSYDVKMKEKGDIPEGYSVSREKKERFSLILESASTNQTSMYLCASSPRTPSTRPDAQYFGPGTRLTVL.

As to this clonotype: With a much larger clone just one base away, this may be a read error. V is TRBV5-6 and J is TRBJ2-1, with TRBD1 matching over 9 bases. V was pared by 3 bases and J by 6 bases, with 7 bases of the junction left unmatched. Germline values: CDR1 SGHDT, CDR2 YYEEEE. The CDR3 runs to 15 residues. CDR3 in DNA: TGTGCCAGCAGCTGGGGGACAGGGCTTGGCAATGAGCAGTTCTTC. Translation: CASSWGTGLGNEQFF.

The chain recombines TRBV20-1 with TRBJ2-1, with D tentatively TRBD1 or TRBD2 (5 bases each). The germline V and J ends were trimmed by 5 bases and 5 bases, with 19 bases remaining between them. The CDR3 is 15 amino acids. The germline CDR1 and CDR2 sequences are DFQATT and SNEGSKA (reference sequence). The CDR3 nucleotides are TGCAGTGCTGAGGGGCAGGGCTCTGCCCACAATGAGCAGTTCTTC. As protein: CSAEGQGSAHNEQFF.

This clonotype was recorded only once. The V call is TRBV2, the J call TRBJ2-1; 9 nucleotides align to TRBD1. In germline, CDR1 is SNHLY, CDR2 FYNNEI. CDR3 length: 18 residues. The V gene end was trimmed by 0 bases and the J gene end by 5 bases; junction bases not matched to a gene: 11. The CDR3 nucleotides read TGTGCCAGCAGTGAAGCGCTTTACGGGACAGGGCCTCACAATGAGCAGTTCTTC. It encodes CASSEALYGTGPHNEQFF.

A few counts support this clonotype. V and J are TRBV6-6 and TRBJ1-2; D call uncertain. The CDR3 sequence is 14 residues long. Germline V gene data show CDR1 as MNHNY and CDR2 as SVGAGI (reference sequence). V was cut by 2 bases and J by 1 base, with 8 bases left in between. CDR3 DNA sequence: TGTGCCAGCAGTTACGAACCAGATAACTATGGCTACACCTTC. Its protein product is CASSYEPDNYGYTF.

J is TRBJ2-3 and V is TRBV21-1; the D call in the table, TRBD2, was not verified against the DNA. TRBV21-1 is annotated as a pseudogene. This CDR3 has 17 residues. Here the CDR3 DNA reads TGTGCCAGCGCACAAAGGGCGGCGAGGGGGATGTCAGATACGCAGTATTTT. Its translation: CASAQRAARGMSDTQYF.

The chain carries TRBV20-1 and TRBJ2-1, with D perhaps TRBD2 (6 bases). This CDR3 contains 16 residues. The germline V gene encodes CDR1 DFQATT and CDR2 SNEGSKA (reference sequence). V was trimmed by 1 base and J by 1 base, leaving 14 bases between them. For the CDR3, the DNA is TGCAGTGCTAGAGCGTTTGGGGGGAGGTCCTACAATGAGCAGTTCTTC. Its protein is CSARAFGGRSYNEQFF.

This clonotype was recorded a few times. The rearrangement joins TRBV4-1 to TRBJ2-1; D gene uncertain. Germline V gene sequence: CDR1 MGHRA, CDR2 YSYEKL. CDR3 length: 14 residues. V was shortened by 5 bases and J by 8 bases, with 16 bases between the two germline ends. Here the CDR3 reads CASSIRARRDEQFF. For the CDR3, the DNA is TGCGCCAGCAGCATCCGGGCCCGTCGCGATGAGCAGTTCTTC.